This T cell receptor (beta chain) was obtained from a study of blood T cells in healthy people across ages. This clonotype showed up just a few times. CDR3 length equals 15 residues. CDR1 and CDR2 from the germline V gene are SGHTA and FQGNSA. Between the trimmed V and J ends, which lost 3 bases and 2 bases, there was a span of 12 bases. A second PCR of roughly 7 to 11 cycles used a sample-barcoded 5' primer and a J-beta primer mix. TCRdb re-analysed the 5' RACE reads in MiXCR, keeping a single row per CDR3 protein. Among about 1.4 million distinct CDR3 sequences listed, around 59% were seen once. Sequencing used blood. The gene calls are TRBV7-2 and TRBJ2-3; perhaps D is TRBD1 or TRBD2 (5 bases each). The TCR comes from a man in his late teens or twenties in good health. CDR3 sequence reads: CASSFRGRFTDTQYF. CDR3 bases: TGTGCCAGCAGCTTCCGGGGCCGTTTCACAGATACGCAGTATTTT.